What follows describes a single T cell receptor (beta chain). The J segment lost 4 bases and the V segment lost 1 base, leaving 5 bases of the junction unmatched. This CDR3 region has 16 residues. Germline-derived CDR1 and CDR2 are SGHNT and YYREEE (reference sequence). This entry comes from a study of blood T cell repertoires in COVID-19. Across the whole study: Specimens from acute and convalescent COVID-19 originated in the United States, Italy and Spain. Sources were T cells, B-cell-depleted T cells, or PBMCs; the material itself was cDNA or gDNA.

Authors' methods: Nucleated cell counts were estimated from reference gene primer amplification. Assay: immunoSEQ multiplex PCR; the TCRdb copy retains only in-frame clones and omits some. V and J calls and clone size come straight from that table; D and trimming were deduced from the DNA. The sample has about 260,000 clones; roughly 84% are singletons. The material sequenced was peripheral blood. The chain uses TRBV5-4 and TRBJ1-6, with TRBD1 matching 7 bases. The clonotype was recovered from a woman in her forties who had recovered from COVID-19. The CDR3 here is CASSLWDSGYNSPLHF. DNA of the CDR3: TGTGCCAGCAGCTTGTGGGACAGTGGATATAATTCACCCCTCCACTTT.